This passage covers 32 T cell receptor beta chains from one sample sequenced in a study of T cells and copy number aberrations in small-cell lung cancer. Here immunoSEQ multiplex PCR was the method, and the copy in TCRdb shows in-frame clones only, minus some. This sample carries about 2,600 clones, more than 70% of them seen once, and the ten largest clones take about 10%. Sequencing input: normal tissue next to the tumor. All receptors come from a man between 70 and 80 years old with small cell lung cancer.

V and J are TRBV5-1 and TRBJ2-6; 7 bases are a match to TRBD2. Germline CDR1 SGHRS, CDR2 YFSETQ. The ends lost 6 bases at V and 3 bases at J; junction bases unmatched: 9. This CDR3 contains 16 residues. This CDR3 is CASTSGGGFGANVLTF. The CDR3 DNA follows: TGCGCCAGCACCTCGGGGGGAGGATTTGGGGCCAACGTCCTGACTTTC.

This clone appeared once. The chain recombines TRBV6-5 with TRBJ2-3, with a weak D call TRBD1 (6 bases). Germline CDR1 MNHEY, CDR2 SVGAGI. This CDR3 is 14 amino acids long. The V and J ends lost 6 bases and 0 bases respectively, with 10 bases between them. The DNA of the CDR3 is TGTGCCAGCAGCCCGACAGGCAGCACAGATACGCAGTATTTT. It codes for CASSPTGSTDTQYF.

The chain couples TRBV27 to TRBJ2-1, with D unresolved. Germline CDR1 MNHEY, CDR2 SMNVEV (reference sequence). The CDR3 extends over 12 amino acids. The V and J ends lost 3 bases and 6 bases respectively, with 6 bases between them. CDR3 amino acids: CASSFGGNEQFF. The CDR3 DNA reads as TGTGCCAGCAGTTTTGGCGGCAATGAGCAGTTCTTC.

The chain links TRBV5-8 to TRBJ1-2, with 7 bases matching TRBD1. The CDR3 runs 15 residues. Losses at the gene ends were 2 bases for V and 2 bases for J; bases not matched to a gene: 6. Germline-derived CDR1 and CDR2 are SGHTS and YDEGEE. CDR3 DNA sequence: TGTGCCAGCAGCTTCTGGGACAGCCGAAACTATGGCTACACCTTC. Translation gives CASSFWDSRNYGYTF.

CDR3 DNA: TGCGCCAGCAGCCCCGGGGATTCTGGGGCCAACGTCCTGACTTTC. Its protein product is CASSPGDSGANVLTF. This sequence joins TRBV5-1 and TRBJ2-6; possibly TRBD2 for D (5 bases). V dropped 4 bases and J dropped 1 base, with 9 bases sitting between them. Per germline, CDR1 SGHRS and CDR2 YFSETQ. CDR3 size: 15 residues.

The chain combines TRBV28 with TRBJ2-7, with 9 bases fitting TRBD1. This CDR3 has 14 amino acids. Germline lookup yields CDR1 MDHEN and CDR2 SYDVKM. Trimming removed 6 bases from V and 1 base from J; junction bases left unmatched: 4. Here the CDR3 DNA reads TGTGCCAGCAGAGCCGGGACAGGGTCCTACGAGCAGTACTTC. Protein sequence: CASRAGTGSYEQYF. The full variable domain, with the rest looked up from reference TRBV28 and TRBJ2-7, is DVKVTQSSRYLVKRTGEKVFLECVQDMDHENMFWYRQDPGLGLRLIYFSYDVKMKEKGDIPEGYSVSREKKERFSLILESASTNQTSMYLCASRAGTGSYEQYFGPGTRLTVT.

The rearrangement joins TRBV5-1 to TRBJ2-6, with 12 bases fitting TRBD2. Unmatched junction bases numbered 4, after V lost 7 bases and J lost 2 bases. The CDR3 is 16 residues long. Germline CDR1 reads SGHRS; CDR2 reads YFSETQ. The CDR3 is CASSLAGGAGANVLTF. The CDR3 coding sequence is TGCGCCAGCTCACTAGCGGGAGGAGCTGGGGCCAACGTCCTGACTTTC. The full variable domain, with the rest looked up from reference TRBV5-1 and TRBJ2-6, is KAGVTQTPRYLIKTRGQQVTLSCSPISGHRSVSWYQQTPGQGLQFLFEYFSETQRNKGNFPGRFSGRQFSNSRSEMNVSTLELGDSALYLCASSLAGGAGANVLTFGAGSRLTVL.

This chain links TRBV6-5 with TRBJ1-5; no definite D call. The CDR3 consists of 15 residues. Per the germline V gene, CDR1 is MNHEY and CDR2 is SVGAGI. V lost 5 bases and J lost 0, with 11 bases in between. CDR3 sequence (DNA): TGTGCCAGCAGTAAAAAATGGGATAGCAATCAGCCCCAGCATTTT. It codes for CASSKKWDSNQPQHF.

The chain employs TRBV4-1 and TRBJ2-7; TRBD1 matches 7 bases. The CDR3 length is 15 residues. CDR1 and CDR2 (germline): MGHRA, YSYEKL. The J segment lost 3 bases and the V segment lost 2 bases, leaving 7 bases of the junction unmatched. CDR3 DNA: TGCGCCAGCAGCCAAAGCTTGACAGGGAGCTACGAGCAGTACGTC. This codes for CASSQSLTGSYEQYV.

This chain links TRBV5-1 with TRBJ2-7, with 9 bases lining up with TRBD1. This CDR3 contains 14 residues. Germline V lookup: CDR1 SGHRS, CDR2 YFSETQ. V shed 4 bases and J 5 bases; nucleotides not matched to a gene: 7. CDR3 DNA sequence: TGCGCCAGCAGCCTAAACAGGGGGCTAAACGAGCAGTACTTC. Protein sequence: CASSLNRGLNEQYF.

The chain joins TRBV9 to TRBJ1-1; D perhaps matches TRBD1 (6 bases). The CDR3 extends over 15 amino acids. Germline lookup yields CDR1 SGDLS and CDR2 YYNGEE. Trimming removed 2 bases from V and 0 bases from J, with 11 bases in between. CDR3 sequence: CASSVTTGMNTEAFF. The CDR3 nucleotides read TGTGCCAGCAGCGTTACGACAGGAATGAACACTGAAGCTTTCTTT.

This chain links TRBV14 with TRBJ2-1; D may be TRBD2 (5 bases). Germline assignment: CDR1 SGHDN and CDR2 FVKESK. The CDR3 has 16 residues. V dropped 3 bases and J dropped 0 bases, with 12 bases sitting between them. The CDR3 reads CASSHEGYLSYNEQFF. The CDR3 nucleotides are TGTGCCAGCAGCCACGAGGGATACCTCTCCTACAATGAGCAGTTCTTC. The full variable domain, rest sourced from reference TRBV14 and TRBJ2-1, is EAGVTQFPSHSVIEKGQTVTLRCDPISGHDNLYWYRRVMGKEIKFLLHFVKESKQDESGMPNNRFLAERTGGTYSTLKVQPAELEDSGVYFCASSHEGYLSYNEQFFGPGTRLTVL.

The V gene is TRBV6-6, the J gene TRBJ1-1; 10 nucleotides agree with TRBD1. Germline values: CDR1 MNHNY, CDR2 SVGAGI (reference sequence). J gave up 2 bases and V 5 bases, and 2 bases lay outside the gene matches. The CDR3 extends over 14 amino acids. The CDR3 sequence: CASSDRGLNTEAFF. DNA for the CDR3: TGTGCCAGCAGTGACAGGGGGCTTAACACTGAAGCTTTCTTT.

V and J are TRBV6-4 and TRBJ1-2; possible D gene TRBD1, 6 bases. Germline CDR1 reads MRHNA; CDR2 reads SNTAGT. CDR3 length: 12 amino acids. Trimming stripped 2 bases from V and 7 bases from J, with 8 bases between. DNA of the CDR3: TGTGCCAGCAGTGACAACAGGGCTGGCTACACCTTC. Encoded protein: CASSDNRAGYTF.

This clone was detected only a few times. The chain has TRBV15 and TRBJ2-5; D unclear. CDR1 and CDR2 (germline): LNHNV, YYDKDF (reference sequence). The CDR3 is 14 amino acids. Trimming removed 4 bases at V and 3 bases at J, with 12 bases between. The CDR3 DNA sequence: TGTGCCACCAGCATGAACCGACGAGAAGAGACCCAGTACTTC. Translated: CATSMNRREETQYF.

This chain joins TRBV2 and TRBJ1-6; 7 nucleotides align to TRBD1. This CDR3 has 15 amino acids. The V gene's germline CDR1 is SNHLY and CDR2 FYNNEI. V lost 6 bases, J lost 6 bases, and 8 bases stayed unmatched. CDR3 sequence (DNA): TGTGCCAGCAGCAGGGGGGCAGGGGGTAATTCACCCCTCCACTTT. Translated: CASSRGAGGNSPLHF.

The rearrangement uses TRBV5-8 and TRBJ1-5, with TRBD1 as a possible D gene (5 bases). There are 14 residues in the CDR3. The germline V gene encodes CDR1 SGHTS and CDR2 YDEGEE. V lost 2 bases, J lost 5 bases, and 11 bases lay in between. The CDR3 bases are TGTGCCAGCAGCTTTATGGGACCATATCAGCCCCAGCATTTT. Amino acids: CASSFMGPYQPQHF.

The V gene is TRBV28, the J gene TRBJ2-5, with 7 bases lining up with TRBD1. CDR3 length: 15 residues. V shed 3 bases, J shed 2 bases, and the junction held 6 bases outside the gene matches. Germline lookup yields CDR1 MDHEN and CDR2 SYDVKM. The chain's CDR3 is CASSFVGTVQETQYF. In nucleotides, the CDR3 is TGTGCCAGCAGTTTCGTCGGGACAGTGCAAGAGACCCAGTACTTC.

J is TRBJ2-2 and V is TRBV27; 11 bases map to TRBD2. Trimming took 3 bases from V and 6 from J; bases not matched to a gene: 9. CDR3 size: 17 residues. Germline lookup yields CDR1 MNHEY and CDR2 SMNVEV (reference sequence). The CDR3 protein is CASSLRSSGGRSGELFF. In nucleotides, the CDR3 is TGTGCCAGCAGTTTGCGTTCTAGCGGGGGGCGATCCGGGGAGCTGTTTTTT.

V is TRBV4-2 and J is TRBJ1-2; D is perhaps TRBD1 (5 bases). CDR1 and CDR2 from the germline V gene are LGHNA and YNFKEQ. The length of the CDR3 is 15 residues. V was cut by 7 bases and J by 2 bases, with 17 bases left in between. CDR3 sequence: CASNIDSGGNYGYTF. In nucleotides, the CDR3 is TGTGCCAGCAACATTGACAGTGGGGGAAACTATGGCTACACCTTC.

This clone appeared a few times. This chain uses TRBV27 with TRBJ2-7; D perhaps matches TRBD1 (5 bases). The CDR3 is made up of 15 amino acids. Germline V gene data show CDR1 as MNHEY and CDR2 as SMNVEV (reference sequence). The V gene lost 2 bases and the J gene lost 2 bases, with 13 bases spanning the gap. CDR3 sequence: CASSLVQGKAYEQYF. CDR3 in DNA: TGTGCCAGCAGTTTAGTGCAGGGTAAGGCCTACGAGCAGTACTTC.

In nucleotides, the CDR3 is TGTGCCAGCAGCCCAGGGACTCCCAATGAGCAGTTCTTC. This gives the protein CASSPGTPNEQFF. This sequence joins TRBV5-4 and TRBJ2-1; D may be TRBD2 (6 bases). V shed 4 bases and J shed 6 bases, with 11 bases lying between them. CDR3 size: 13 residues. Germline assignment: CDR1 SGHNT and CDR2 YYREEE (reference sequence).

The rearrangement joins TRBV5-1 to TRBJ2-7, with TRBD1 identical over 9 bases. There are 18 residues in the CDR3. Germline CDR1 and CDR2: SGHRS and YFSETQ. Trimming cost V 0 bases and J 2 bases; bases outside gene matches: 12. CDR3 in amino acids: CASSLAGSLQGAAYEQYF. Here the CDR3 DNA reads TGCGCCAGCAGCTTGGCCGGTTCTCTACAGGGGGCTGCCTACGAGCAGTACTTC.

This clone was observed once. This chain connects TRBV6-1 to TRBJ2-7; D possibly corresponds to TRBD1 (5 bases). V was clipped by 4 bases and J by 2 bases, with 12 bases between them. This CDR3 comprises 14 residues. CDR1 and CDR2 (germline): MNHNS, SASEGT. The CDR3 region is CASSAYRTTYEQYV. CDR3 nucleotide sequence: TGTGCCAGCAGTGCCTACAGGACCACCTACGAGCAGTACGTC.

The genes are TRBV7-9 and TRBJ2-3; D may match TRBD1 or TRBD2 (5 bases each). The CDR3 totals 15 residues. V dropped 5 bases and J dropped 2 bases, with 14 bases sitting between them. The germline V gene encodes CDR1 SEHNR and CDR2 FQNEAQ (reference sequence). The CDR3 DNA reads as TGTGCCAGCAGCCCCGGGACGCTACCCACAGATACGCAGTATTTT. It yields the protein CASSPGTLPTDTQYF. The entire variable domain, with the rest obtained from reference TRBV7-9 and TRBJ2-3, is as follows: DTGVSQNPRHKITKRGQNVTFRCDPISEHNRLYWYRQTLGQGPEFLTYFQNEAQLEKSRLLSDRFSAERPKGSFSTLEIQRTEQGDSAMYLCASSPGTLPTDTQYFGPGTRLTVL.

The chain combines TRBV7-3 with TRBJ2-5, with D possibly called TRBD1 or TRBD2 (5 bases each). Germline assignment: CDR1 SGHTA and CDR2 FQGTGA. This CDR3 comprises 14 residues. Between the trimmed V and J ends, which lost 2 bases and 3 bases, there was a span of 10 bases. CDR3: CASSLSGPKETQYF. CDR3 sequence (DNA): TGTGCCAGCAGCTTATCGGGACCGAAAGAGACCCAGTACTTC.

The chain uses TRBV7-3 and TRBJ2-2; D not certain. Germline loops: CDR1 SGHTA, CDR2 FQGTGA. The ends were cut back, 1 base at V and 4 bases at J, with 7 bases in the middle. CDR3 length equals 14 residues. CDR3 in amino acids: CASSLMASTGELFF. The CDR3 coding sequence is TGTGCCAGCAGCTTAATGGCCTCCACCGGGGAGCTGTTTTTT.

The J gene is TRBJ2-1, the V gene TRBV19, with D tentatively TRBD2 (6 bases). This CDR3 has 15 residues. Germline loops: CDR1 LNHDA, CDR2 SQIVND (reference sequence). V was shortened by 5 bases and J by 1 base, with 12 bases between the two germline ends. In DNA form, the CDR3 reads TGTGCCAGTAGTGGTTGGGGGGATTCCTACAATGAGCAGTTCTTC. Its protein is CASSGWGDSYNEQFF.

The gene calls are TRBV18 and TRBJ1-4; 9 nucleotides align to TRBD1. Germline loops: CDR1 KGHSH, CDR2 LQKENI. The CDR3 runs 20 residues. J gave up 1 base and V 2 bases, and 14 bases lay outside the gene matches. The DNA of the CDR3 is TGTGCCAGCTCACCAACCCGGACGGGACAGGGTAGCGTAACTAATGAAAAACTGTTTTTT. Translating gives CASSPTRTGQGSVTNEKLFF.

Comments on this clone: A read error may account for a junction end that differs from germline. V gene TRBV4-1 combines with J gene TRBJ2-7; possible D gene TRBD2, 6 bases. Looked up from germline, CDR1 is MGHRA and CDR2 is YSYEKL. This CDR3 region has 15 residues. The CDR3: CASRQAAGKSYEQYF. The CDR3 DNA sequence: TGCGCCAGCAGACAAGCTGCGGGGAAGTCCTACGAGCAGTACTTC.

This clone was seen more than once but under ten times. The chain links TRBV6-5 to TRBJ2-7; 7 nucleotides agree with TRBD1. The junction had 6 bases not matched to a gene; V was cut back by 4 bases and J by 3 bases. This CDR3 is 14 amino acids long. CDR1 is MNHEY and CDR2 is SVGAGI in the germline V gene. This chain's CDR3 is CASSLRGPGYEQYF. DNA for the CDR3: TGTGCCAGCAGTTTAAGGGGGCCAGGCTACGAGCAGTACTTC.

This chain joins TRBV5-1 and TRBJ1-4, with D possibly being TRBD1 (5 bases). The V gene's germline CDR1 is SGHRS and CDR2 YFSETQ. V lost 5 bases to trimming and J lost 7 bases, with 15 bases between them. This CDR3 has 14 residues. The DNA for the CDR3 is TGCGCCAGCAGTAAGGGGACGTGGGGTGAAAAACTGTTTTTT. It encodes CASSKGTWGEKLFF.